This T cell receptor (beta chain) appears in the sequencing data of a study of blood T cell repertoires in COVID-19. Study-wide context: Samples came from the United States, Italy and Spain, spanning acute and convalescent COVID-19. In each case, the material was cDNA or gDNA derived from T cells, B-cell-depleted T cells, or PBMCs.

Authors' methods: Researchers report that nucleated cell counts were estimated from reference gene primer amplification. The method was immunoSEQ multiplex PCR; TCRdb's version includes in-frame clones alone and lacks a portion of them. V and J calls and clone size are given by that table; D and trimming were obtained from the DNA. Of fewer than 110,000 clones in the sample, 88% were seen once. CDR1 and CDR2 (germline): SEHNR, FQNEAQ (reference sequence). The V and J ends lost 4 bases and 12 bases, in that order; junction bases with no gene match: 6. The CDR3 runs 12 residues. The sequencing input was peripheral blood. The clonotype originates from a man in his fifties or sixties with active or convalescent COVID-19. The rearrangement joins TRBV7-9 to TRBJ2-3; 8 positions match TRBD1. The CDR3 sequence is CASSSMTGVQYF. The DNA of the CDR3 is TGTGCCAGCAGCTCAATGACAGGGGTTCAGTATTTT.